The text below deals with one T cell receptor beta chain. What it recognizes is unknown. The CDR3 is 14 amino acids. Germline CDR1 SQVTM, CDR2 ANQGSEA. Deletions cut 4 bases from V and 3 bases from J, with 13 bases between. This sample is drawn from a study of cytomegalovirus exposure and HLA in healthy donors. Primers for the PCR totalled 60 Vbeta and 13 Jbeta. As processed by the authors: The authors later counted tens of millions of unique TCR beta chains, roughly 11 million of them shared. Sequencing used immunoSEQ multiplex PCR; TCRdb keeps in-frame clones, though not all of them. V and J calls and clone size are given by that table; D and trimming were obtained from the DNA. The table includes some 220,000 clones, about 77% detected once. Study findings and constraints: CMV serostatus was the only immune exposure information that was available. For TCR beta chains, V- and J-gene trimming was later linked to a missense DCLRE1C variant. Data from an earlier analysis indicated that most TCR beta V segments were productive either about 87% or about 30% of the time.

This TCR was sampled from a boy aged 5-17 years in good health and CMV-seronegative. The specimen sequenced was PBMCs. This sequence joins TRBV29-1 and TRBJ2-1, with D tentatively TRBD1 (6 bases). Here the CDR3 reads CSVVLGRGYNEQFF. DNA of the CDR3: TGCAGCGTTGTCCTTGGCAGGGGCTACAATGAGCAGTTCTTC.